These T cell receptor beta chains were read from a single sample in a study of beta chain features in type 1 diabetes. Assay: immunoSEQ multiplex PCR; the TCRdb copy retains only in-frame clones and omits some. Here the sample spans roughly 150,000 clones, almost 8% being singletons. Sequenced sample: central memory CD4+ T cells from blood. The origin of the receptors is a man aged 18 to 35 with type 1 diabetes. The CDR3 runs from the conserved cysteine through the conserved F or W. A D gene is named only where the DNA matches it firmly. The listing skips clone size in some rows; elsewhere it reads once, few, many or a size class.

j_gene,abundance,d_gene,v_gene,CDR3nt,CDR3aa
TRBJ1-1,-,TRBD1,TRBV2,TGTGCCAGCGCCGGGACAGGGGTTGCTGAAGCTTTCTTT,CASAGTGVAEAFF
TRBJ1-5,few,-,TRBV7-9,TGTGCCAGCAGCTTACTAGGGGCGGGCAATCAGCCCCAGCATTTT,CASSLLGAGNQPQHF
TRBJ1-1,few,-,TRBV30,TGTGCCTGGAGTGTACTGGGGGGCACTGAAGCTTTCTTT,CAWSVLGGTEAFF
TRBJ1-5,-,-,TRBV4-1,TGCGCCAGCAGCCAAGAAACAGGGAACAATCAGCCCCAGCATTTT,CASSQETGNNQPQHF
TRBJ1-1,few,-,TRBV27,TGTGCCAGCAGTTTCGTCAGTGAAGCTTTCTTT,CASSFVSEAFF
TRBJ2-1,-,-,TRBV5-1,TGCGCCAGCAGCTTGGGACAGCACTGGGGCAATGAGCAGTTCTTC,CASSLGQHWGNEQFF
TRBJ1-2,few,TRBD1,TRBV5-1,TGCGCCAGCAGCCTCCGACAGGGAGAGGGCGGCTACACCTTC,CASSLRQGEGGYTF
TRBJ2-5,-,-,TRBV11-2,TGTGCCAGCAGCATACAAGAGACCCAGTACTTC,CASSIQETQYF
TRBJ2-3,many,TRBD2,TRBV7-2,TGTGCCAGCAGCTCCGGACTAGCGGGAGTTAGAGATACGCAGTATTTT,CASSSGLAGVRDTQYF
TRBJ2-7,few,-,TRBV28,TGTGCCAGCAGTTTCCCAGCCCGAGGGGAGCAGTACTTC,CASSFPARGEQYF
TRBJ2-1,few,TRBD2,TRBV7-2,TGTGCCAGCAGCCTCCGGAGGGACAGCGGGACTAGCAACAATGAGCAGTTCTTC,CASSLRRDSGTSNNEQFF
TRBJ2-6,few,-,TRBV28,TGTGCCAGCAGTTTCGGGGGGGCCAACGTCCTGACTTTC,CASSFGGANVLTF
TRBJ2-7,few,-,TRBV5-1,TGCGCCAGCAGTAGCCCCAGCTCCTACGAGCAGTACTTC,CASSSPSSYEQYF
TRBJ2-1,-,-,TRBV11-2,TGTGCCAGCAGCGCTACCGGGGATCTCTACAATGAGCAGTTCTTC,CASSATGDLYNEQFF
TRBJ2-1,-,-,TRBV28,TGTGCCAGCACTACAGGGGGGGGAGAGTACAATGAGCAGTTCTTC,CASTTGGGEYNEQFF
TRBJ2-1,-,-,TRBV27,TGTGCCAGCAGTTTAGAGGCCCTAGCCTACAATGAGCAGTTCTTC,CASSLEALAYNEQFF
TRBJ2-7,few,TRBD2,TRBV25-1,TGTGCCAGCACTGCCCTTACTAGCGGGAGCATTGGCGAGCAGTACTTC,CASTALTSGSIGEQYF
TRBJ2-1,many,TRBD1,TRBV9,TGTGCCAGCAGCGTCGACAGGGATGAGCAGTTCTTC,CASSVDRDEQFF
TRBJ2-1,few,TRBD2,TRBV9,TGTGCCAGCAGCGCGGGACTAGCGGACTACAATGAGCAGTTCTTC,CASSAGLADYNEQFF
TRBJ1-2,few,-,TRBV2,TGTGCCAGCAAGTCGGACAGCCCCTATGGCTACACCTTC,CASKSDSPYGYTF
TRBJ1-2,-,TRBD1,TRBV28,TGTGCCAGCAGTTTTCTCTCCAGGGGGCGAGGGGGCTACACCTTC,CASSFLSRGRGGYTF
TRBJ2-4,-,-,TRBV28,TGTGCCAGCAGCTCCAGACAGGTAGCCAAAAACATTCAGTACTTC,CASSSRQVAKNIQYF
TRBJ2-2,few,-,TRBV2,TGTGCCAGCAGTGAACAGGGGGCAGCGGGGACCGGGGAGCTGTTTTTT,CASSEQGAAGTGELFF
TRBJ2-1,-,-,TRBV15,TGTGCCACCAGCAGGGCGGGGAGCTCCTACAATGAGCAGTTCTTC,CATSRAGSSYNEQFF
TRBJ2-7,-,-,TRBV27,TGTGCCAGCAGGGGGAGACTAGACGGCTACGAGCAGTACTTC,CASRGRLDGYEQYF
TRBJ1-5,few,-,TRBV27,-,CASSFLAGEQPQHF
TRBJ1-5,few,-,TRBV28,TGTGCCAGCATGTGGGGCAGGCCTTCGGCGCCCCAGCATTTT,CASMWGRPSAPQHF
TRBJ2-1,many,TRBD2,TRBV7-9,TGTGCCACCTACTTGAGACTAGCGGTAGATGAGCAGTTCTTC,CATYLRLAVDEQFF
TRBJ2-5,-,-,TRBV5-4,TGTGCCAGCAGCTCCAAGACAGGACAAGAGACCCAGTACTTC,CASSSKTGQETQYF
TRBJ2-3,few,TRBD1,TRBV4-1,TGCGCCAGCAGCCGGGACAGTCATACGCAGTATTTT,CASSRDSHTQYF
TRBJ2-3,-,-,TRBV7-2,TGTGCCAGCAGCACCGACTACACAGATACGCAGTATTTT,CASSTDYTDTQYF
TRBJ2-3,-,-,TRBV7-2,TGTGCCAGCAGCTTACGCAGGGTGACAGATACGCAGTATTTT,CASSLRRVTDTQYF
TRBJ1-1,few,-,TRBV2,TGTGCCAGCAGTGGGGAGGCGGACACTGAAGCTTTCTTT,CASSGEADTEAFF
TRBJ1-2,few,TRBD1,TRBV5-8,TGTGCCAGCAGCCAAGGCGCGGAGACAGGGGGCATTCATGGCTACACCTTC,CASSQGAETGGIHGYTF
TRBJ1-2,-,-,TRBV7-9,TGTGCCAGCAGCCACAGGAAGGGCTACACCTTC,CASSHRKGYTF
TRBJ1-6,-,TRBD1,TRBV5-4,TGTGCCAGCAGCCCTAACGGACAGGAGAATTCACCCCTCCACTTT,CASSPNGQENSPLHF
TRBJ2-7,-,-,TRBV27,TGTGCCAGCAGCCGATATACTGGCGGGAAACGAGGCGAGCAGTACTTC,CASSRYTGGKRGEQYF
TRBJ2-7,few,TRBD2,TRBV6-5,TGTGCCAGCCGTCGTAGCGGGGGCTCCTCCTACGAGCAGTACTTC,CASRRSGGSSYEQYF
TRBJ1-1,few,-,TRBV7-2,TGTGCCAGCAGCGTACAGGGGAACACTGAAGCTTTCTTT,CASSVQGNTEAFF
TRBJ1-1,few,-,TRBV15,TGTGCCACCAGCAGATGGAGGAACACTGAAGCTTTCTTT,CATSRWRNTEAFF
TRBJ1-2,many,-,TRBV4-1,TGCGCCAGCAGGAGACGACAGGTTGATTCTGGCTACACCTTC,CASRRRQVDSGYTF
TRBJ2-2,-,TRBD2,TRBV5-1,TGCGCCAGCAGGGGAGGGACGAGTGGCACCGGGGAGCTGTTTTTT,CASRGGTSGTGELFF
TRBJ2-7,-,-,TRBV28,TGTGCCAGCAGTTATGAAATAGAGAGGTTCAGGGCCTACGAGCAGTACTTC,CASSYEIERFRAYEQYF
TRBJ1-5,-,-,TRBV15,TGTGCCACCTCAGGCACAGTTGGCAATCAGCCCCAGCATTTT,CATSGTVGNQPQHF
TRBJ2-5,few,TRBD2,TRBV5-1,TGCGCCAGCAGCCCAGGACTAGCGGGCCCCGGAGAGACCCAGTACTTC,CASSPGLAGPGETQYF